The 20 T cell receptor beta chains given below trace back to one sample, sequenced in a study of blood T cells in healthy people across ages. Alongside a J-beta primer mix, a sample-barcoded 5' primer served in a second PCR lasting 7 to 11 cycles. TCRdb passed the 5' RACE reads through MiXCR, listing each CDR3 protein once. Of 1.4 million or so distinct CDR3 sequences detected, 35% to 45% appear once; the ten largest clones hold less than 5%. Material: blood. Receptor source: a woman between 18 and 29 years old in good health.

This chain joins TRBV20-1 and TRBJ2-4; D is unresolved. Matching the DNA end better, TRBJ2-7 makes the J call doubtful. Germline CDR1 and CDR2: DFQATT and SNEGSKA (reference sequence). The CDR3 is made up of 12 amino acids. CDR3 protein: CSAGDTVYEQYF. The DNA of the CDR3 is TGCAGTGCTGGCGACACTGTCTACGAGCAGTACTTC.

This chain connects TRBV29-1 to TRBJ1-5; no clear D gene. The ends were cut back, 4 bases at V and 6 bases at J, with 10 bases in the middle. Germline CDR1 is SQVTM and CDR2 is ANQGSEA. This CDR3 is 12 amino acids long. CDR3 DNA: TGCAGCGTTGGGGCCACGGGTCAGCCCCAGCATTTT. Translation: CSVGATGQPQHF.

This clonotype came up many times. The chain has TRBV18 and TRBJ1-2; D ambiguous. The CDR3 totals 13 residues. Germline V gives CDR1 KGHSH, CDR2 LQKENI. V shed 8 bases and J shed 3 bases, with 13 bases lying between them. The CDR3 DNA follows: TGTGCCAGCAGCCCTAACCGGGACTATGGCTACACCTTC. Protein sequence: CASSPNRDYGYTF.

This clonotype was counted only a few times. J is TRBJ2-7 and V is TRBV20-1; 7 bases line up with TRBD1. Germline-derived CDR1 and CDR2 are DFQATT and SNEGSKA (reference sequence). V lost 5 bases to trimming and J lost 4 bases; unmatched junction nucleotides: 14. This CDR3 is 15 amino acids long. CDR3 sequence: CSAPLPETGKYEQYF. CDR3 DNA sequence: TGCAGTGCTCCCCTCCCGGAGACAGGGAAATACGAGCAGTACTTC.

J is TRBJ2-7 and V is TRBV6-5; D may be TRBD1 (6 bases). Looked up from germline, CDR1 is MNHEY and CDR2 is SVGAGI. Trimming took off 6 bases at V and 0 bases at J, with 9 bases between the two ends. The CDR3 is made up of 13 amino acids. This CDR3 reads CASRRDTSYEQYF. The CDR3 DNA follows: TGTGCCAGCAGACGGGACACCTCCTACGAGCAGTACTTC.

This clonotype was seen more than once but under ten times. This chain uses TRBV7-9 with TRBJ2-3; TRBD2 might be the D (6 bases). The CDR3 sequence is 13 residues long. Germline V gene data show CDR1 as SEHNR and CDR2 as FQNEAQ (reference sequence). V was trimmed by 6 bases and J by 3 bases, leaving 10 bases between them. The CDR3 spells CASSTGVTDTQYF. In nucleotides, the CDR3 is TGTGCCAGCAGTACGGGAGTAACAGATACGCAGTATTTT.

The chain employs TRBV21-1 and TRBJ1-1; the table's TRBD1 call for D was not verified on the DNA. TRBV21-1 corresponds to a pseudogene. The length of the CDR3 is 15 residues. DNA of the CDR3: TGTGCCAGCAGCAAAGGGGGGGACAGCAACACTGAAGCTTTCTTT. It translates to CASSKGGDSNTEAFF.

This clonotype was seen a handful of times. V and J are TRBV5-1 and TRBJ1-2, with D unclear. The CDR3 is 13 residues long. The ends were cut back, 1 base at V and 3 bases at J, with 7 bases in the middle. Looked up from germline, CDR1 is SGHRS and CDR2 is YFSETQ. The CDR3: CASSLTAHYGYTF. The CDR3 bases are TGCGCCAGCAGCTTGACAGCGCACTATGGCTACACCTTC.

The chain carries TRBV4-1 and TRBJ2-7, with 13 positions matching TRBD2. This CDR3 has 17 amino acids. Germline V gene lookup returns CDR1 MGHRA and CDR2 YSYEKL. V was clipped by 1 base and J by 4 bases; unmatched bases: 7. The CDR3 nucleotides are TGCGCCAGCAGCCAAGTCGGACTAGCGGGAGTTAATTACGAGCAGTACTTC. It translates to CASSQVGLAGVNYEQYF.

The chain carries TRBV6-1 and TRBJ1-2; no definite D call. V dropped 4 bases and J dropped 4 bases, with 4 bases sitting between them. Germline CDR1 reads MNHNS; CDR2 reads SASEGT. The CDR3 totals 11 residues. The CDR3 here is CASSAFYGYTF. CDR3 nucleotides: TGTGCCAGCAGTGCGTTCTATGGCTACACCTTC.

In this sample, this clonotype turned up a few times. V usage is TRBV20-1 and J usage is TRBJ2-3; D gene unclear. V dropped 4 bases and J dropped 0 bases, with 11 bases sitting between them. CDR1 is DFQATT and CDR2 is SNEGSKA in the germline V gene (reference sequence). The CDR3 is 14 amino acids. In DNA form, the CDR3 reads TGCAGTGCTATACCGGATCCAAGCACAGATACGCAGTATTTT. Its translation is CSAIPDPSTDTQYF.

In the case of this clonotype: This may arise from a read error, as a much more abundant clone is one base away. V usage is TRBV29-1 and J usage is TRBJ2-3; TRBD2 matches at 11 bases. V trimming: 6 bases; J trimming: 4 bases; junction bases outside the gene matches: 6. CDR1 SQVTM and CDR2 ANQGSEA come from the germline V gene. The CDR3 length is 14 residues. The CDR3 sequence: CSVGTGLAADTQYF. The CDR3, as DNA: TGCAGCGTCGGGACGGGACTAGCGGCAGATACGCAGTATTTT.

V gene TRBV5-8 combines with J gene TRBJ2-1; TRBD1 matches 7 bases. The CDR3 spans 14 residues. Germline V lookup: CDR1 SGHTS, CDR2 YDEGEE. Trimming cost V 6 bases and J 4 bases; bases outside gene matches: 7. The CDR3 bases are TGTGCCAGCAAAAAGACAGGGAGATACAATGAGCAGTTCTTC. It is translated as CASKKTGRYNEQFF.

This clonotype was seen a handful of times. The chain is built from TRBV7-3 and TRBJ2-1; 7 bases are a match to TRBD2. This CDR3 is 16 amino acids long. The germline CDR1 and CDR2 sequences are SGHTA and FQGTGA. Trimming cost V 3 bases and J 5 bases; bases outside gene matches: 10. CDR3 in DNA: TGTGCCAGCAGCTTCTTGCCCGGGACTACCAACAATGAGCAGTTCTTC. Translation: CASSFLPGTTNNEQFF.

The CDR3 bases are TGTGCCAGCAGGTACGGGAAGGCTAGCGGCTACAATGAGCAGTTCTTC. Its protein product is CASRYGKASGYNEQFF. This chain uses TRBV7-9 with TRBJ2-1; 7 positions match TRBD2. V dropped 6 bases and J dropped 3; count of bases not matched to a gene: 11. This CDR3 region has 16 residues. Germline CDR1 SEHNR, CDR2 FQNEAQ (reference sequence).

The gene calls are TRBV7-6 and TRBJ2-7, with D maybe TRBD2 (5 bases). The V and J ends lost 0 bases and 1 base respectively, with 13 bases between them. The CDR3 has 16 amino acids. Germline loops: CDR1 SGHVS, CDR2 FNYEAQ. CDR3 sequence reads: CASSLALRVPSYEQYF. As DNA, the CDR3 is TGTGCCAGCAGCTTAGCGTTGCGGGTACCTTCCTACGAGCAGTACTTC.

This clonotype occurred once. The chain links TRBV12-3 or TRBV12-4 to TRBJ2-5, with D perhaps given as TRBD1 or TRBD2 (6 bases each). The CDR3 extends over 17 amino acids. The germline V and J ends were trimmed by 3 bases and 5 bases, with 22 bases remaining between them. The CDR3 DNA is TGTGCCAGCAGTTTTCAACTAGCAGGGGACACCGGGGAGACCCAGTACTTC. Protein product: CASSFQLAGDTGETQYF.

CDR3 bases: TGTGCCAGCAGCCAATACAGGGCCCCTGAAGCTTTCTTT. Translating gives CASSQYRAPEAFF. The V and J genes are TRBV3-1 and TRBJ1-1; a weak D match, TRBD1 (6 bases). The CDR3 is 13 amino acids. The germline V gene has CDR1 LGHDT and CDR2 YNNKEL (reference sequence). The V gene lost 2 bases and the J gene lost 6 bases, with 10 bases spanning the gap.

The chain recombines TRBV10-3 with TRBJ1-2; no firm D call. Trimming shortened V by 10 bases and J by 8 bases, and 20 bases separated the two germline ends. Germline V gives CDR1 ENHRY, CDR2 SYGVKD. The CDR3 is 13 amino acids. CDR3: CATSVVIRAGYTF. CDR3 DNA sequence: TGTGCCACCAGCGTAGTAATAAGGGCGGGCTACACCTTC.

The rearrangement links TRBV7-8 to TRBJ1-2; D remains unclear. The CDR3 consists of 20 residues. Germline V gene sequence: CDR1 SGHVS, CDR2 FQNEAQ. Trimming pared 2 bases from V and 0 bases from J, leaving 25 bases between. CDR3 nucleotides: TGTGCCAGCAGCTTATTCATCCGGGTCGATCGGTCCCAAGCTAACTATGGCTACACCTTC. Protein product: CASSLFIRVDRSQANYGYTF.